Detailed here is one T cell receptor (beta chain). Germline assignment: CDR1 SGHRS and CDR2 YFSETQ. Trimming took 3 bases from V and 6 from J; bases not matched to a gene: 4. The CDR3 is 14 residues long. The data were obtained in a study of blood T cell repertoires in COVID-19. Study information: COVID-19 samples, acute and convalescent, were from the United States, Italy and Spain. Sources were T cells, B-cell-depleted T cells, or PBMCs; the material itself was cDNA or gDNA.

This table comes from immunoSEQ multiplex PCR, and its TCRdb copy is limited to in-frame clones, with some not included. The sample carries 200,000 to 250,000 clones, around 90% recorded once. Those who participated ranged in age from roughly 18 to 89 years and resided in 20 to 30 US areas. Participants had their cohort set by participant-reported clinical history. The sequence was collected from a woman aged 50 to 60 with acute COVID-19. Sequencing was performed on PBMCs or T cells enriched from blood (not recorded which). The chain has TRBV5-1 and TRBJ1-4; 8 nucleotides match TRBD1. The CDR3 coding sequence is TGCGCCAGCAGCTGGACAGGGAGGGATGAAAAACTGTTTTTT. Protein: CASSWTGRDEKLFF.